These T cell receptor beta chains were read from a single sample in a study of blood T cell repertoires in COVID-19. Sequencing used immunoSEQ multiplex PCR; TCRdb keeps in-frame clones, though not all of them. In the table there are some 150,000 clones, roughly four fifths of which are singletons. Specimen: peripheral blood. The source of these receptors is a human donor with acute or convalescent COVID-19. The donor label of this sample is uncertain. Both conserved end residues are part of each CDR3. Fields, in order: D gene, clone size, J gene, V gene, CDR3 DNA, CDR3 protein. A D gene is named only where the DNA matches it firmly. Clone size is not always given. Where it is, it says once, few, many or a class for expanded clones.

D gene: NA
clone size: many
J gene: TRBJ1-1
V gene: TRBV15
CDR3 DNA: TGTGCCACCAGCAGAGAGCGAGACACTGAAGCTTTCTTT
CDR3 protein: CATSRERDTEAFF

D gene: NA
clone size: NA
J gene: TRBJ1-2
V gene: TRBV19
CDR3 DNA: TGTGCCAGTCGCGGGCGGGATGGCTACACCTTC
CDR3 protein: CASRGRDGYTF

D gene: TRBD1
clone size: NA
J gene: TRBJ1-1
V gene: TRBV6-5
CDR3 DNA: TGTGCCAGCAGTCCCCGACAGGGAGCGAACACTGAAGCTTTCTTT
CDR3 protein: CASSPRQGANTEAFF

D gene: NA
clone size: NA
J gene: TRBJ1-1
V gene: TRBV5-1
CDR3 DNA: TGCGCCAGCAACTCCCTAGGGGTCTCTGGCACTGAAGCTTTCTTT
CDR3 protein: CASNSLGVSGTEAFF

D gene: TRBD2
clone size: NA
J gene: TRBJ2-5
V gene: TRBV10-3
CDR3 DNA: TGTGCCATCAGTGGAGAAGCGGGGGTCCGGGAGACCCAGTACTTC
CDR3 protein: CAISGEAGVRETQYF

D gene: NA
clone size: NA
J gene: TRBJ1-1
V gene: TRBV6-4
CDR3 DNA: TGTGCCAGCCAAGGGGAGAACACTGAAGCTTTCTTT
CDR3 protein: CASQGENTEAFF

D gene: NA
clone size: NA
J gene: TRBJ1-6
V gene: TRBV6-5
CDR3 DNA: TGTGCCAGCAGGGTTACAGTCTATAATTCACCCCTCCACTTT
CDR3 protein: CASRVTVYNSPLHF

D gene: NA
clone size: NA
J gene: TRBJ1-2
V gene: TRBV5-6
CDR3 DNA: TGTGCCAGCAGCTTGGCGCCAGGGGACTATGGCTACACCTTC
CDR3 protein: CASSLAPGDYGYTF

D gene: NA
clone size: NA
J gene: TRBJ1-6
V gene: TRBV11-2
CDR3 DNA: TGTGCCAGCAGCTTAGAAGGTTACAGGGATCGGTCACCCCTCCACTTT
CDR3 protein: CASSLEGYRDRSPLHF

D gene: TRBD2
clone size: NA
J gene: TRBJ2-1
V gene: TRBV9
CDR3 DNA: TGTGCCAGCAGCGTAGGAGCGGGGGTAAATGAGCAGTTCTTC
CDR3 protein: CASSVGAGVNEQFF

D gene: NA
clone size: NA
J gene: TRBJ1-5
V gene: TRBV5-1
CDR3 DNA: TGCGCCAGCAGCTTGGGCGGACAGCCAAATCAGCCCCAGCATTTT
CDR3 protein: CASSLGGQPNQPQHF

D gene: NA
clone size: few
J gene: TRBJ2-5
V gene: TRBV5-1
CDR3 DNA: TGCGCCAGCAGCTTGGGGTCTAGTGGGGCGGAGACCCAGTACTTC
CDR3 protein: CASSLGSSGAETQYF

D gene: NA
clone size: few
J gene: TRBJ1-2
V gene: TRBV6-2/TRBV6-3
CDR3 DNA: TGTGCCAGCAGCGAGGGGACAAGTGACTATGGCTACACCTTC
CDR3 protein: CASSEGTSDYGYTF

D gene: NA
clone size: few
J gene: TRBJ2-7
V gene: TRBV18
CDR3 DNA: TGTGCCAGCTCACCGGGGGGAAGCAACGAGCAGTACTTC
CDR3 protein: CASSPGGSNEQYF

D gene: TRBD1
clone size: NA
J gene: TRBJ1-6
V gene: TRBV14
CDR3 DNA: TGTGCCAGCAGCCTCCGGGACAGGGCTTATTCACCCCTCCACTTT
CDR3 protein: CASSLRDRAYSPLHF

D gene: NA
clone size: NA
J gene: TRBJ1-4
V gene: TRBV19
CDR3 DNA: TGTGCCAGTAGTGGCCCACCAACTAATGAAAAACTGTTTTTT
CDR3 protein: CASSGPPTNEKLFF

D gene: NA
clone size: NA
J gene: TRBJ2-1
V gene: TRBV7-9
CDR3 DNA: TGTGCCAGCAGCTTAGAGAAGGCTCGGGGTGGGAATGAGCAGTTCTTC
CDR3 protein: CASSLEKARGGNEQFF

D gene: NA
clone size: once
J gene: TRBJ1-1
V gene: TRBV27
CDR3 DNA: TGTGCCAGCAGTTTAGGTGGGGCAAAGGCTTTCTTT
CDR3 protein: CASSLGGAKAFF

D gene: NA
clone size: NA
J gene: TRBJ1-2
V gene: TRBV6-5
CDR3 DNA: TGTGCCAGCACTTCGAGAAGGCAGGGAAATGGCTACACCTTC
CDR3 protein: CASTSRRQGNGYTF

D gene: NA
clone size: NA
J gene: TRBJ1-5
V gene: TRBV9
CDR3 DNA: TGTGCCAGCAGCGCCCAGGGCTATAGCAATCAGCCCCAGCATTTT
CDR3 protein: CASSAQGYSNQPQHF

D gene: TRBD1
clone size: many
J gene: TRBJ2-3
V gene: TRBV5-6
CDR3 DNA: TGTGCCAGCAGCTTGGCCCTTACAGGGGGGGATACGCAGTATTTT
CDR3 protein: CASSLALTGGDTQYF

D gene: NA
clone size: few
J gene: TRBJ1-1
V gene: TRBV7-9
CDR3 DNA: TGTGCCAGCAGCTTAGAAGGGGGGAACACTGAAGCTTTCTTT
CDR3 protein: CASSLEGGNTEAFF

D gene: NA
clone size: NA
J gene: TRBJ1-2
V gene: TRBV11-3
CDR3 DNA: TGTGCCAGCAGCTTAGGGGGGCAGGGCCGCTATGGCTACACCTTC
CDR3 protein: CASSLGGQGRYGYTF

D gene: TRBD1
clone size: NA
J gene: TRBJ1-1
V gene: TRBV7-9
CDR3 DNA: TGTGCCAGCAGTCAAACAGGGGAGAGGGCTTTCTTT
CDR3 protein: CASSQTGERAFF

D gene: NA
clone size: NA
J gene: TRBJ1-1
V gene: TRBV6-5
CDR3 DNA: TGTGCCTCCAGGGTTGGGTACACTGAAGCTTTCTTT
CDR3 protein: CASRVGYTEAFF

D gene: NA
clone size: NA
J gene: TRBJ1-2
V gene: TRBV6-6
CDR3 DNA: TGTGCCATTTCGACAGACACGACTAACTATGGCTACACCTTC
CDR3 protein: CAISTDTTNYGYTF

D gene: TRBD1
clone size: NA
J gene: TRBJ1-2
V gene: TRBV25-1
CDR3 DNA: TGTGCCAGCAGTGGCCGGGACAGGGTTTCCAACTATGGCTACACCTTC
CDR3 protein: CASSGRDRVSNYGYTF

D gene: NA
clone size: once
J gene: TRBJ2-1
V gene: TRBV27
CDR3 DNA: TGTGCCAGCAGTCCCGCAGGGATCTACAATGAGCAGTTCTTC
CDR3 protein: CASSPAGIYNEQFF

D gene: TRBD1
clone size: NA
J gene: TRBJ1-1
V gene: TRBV6-5
CDR3 DNA: TGTGCCAGCAGACCAACAGGGGGCAGGGGCACTGAAGCTTTCTTT
CDR3 protein: CASRPTGGRGTEAFF

D gene: NA
clone size: NA
J gene: TRBJ2-7
V gene: TRBV24-1
CDR3 DNA: TGTGCCACTTCCGACAGCTACGAGCAGTACTTC
CDR3 protein: CATSDSYEQYF

D gene: TRBD1
clone size: NA
J gene: TRBJ1-2
V gene: TRBV27
CDR3 DNA: TGTGCCAGCAGTGGGACAGGTTTGCGCTACACCTTC
CDR3 protein: CASSGTGLRYTF

D gene: NA
clone size: once
J gene: TRBJ2-6
V gene: TRBV19
CDR3 DNA: TGTGCCAGTAAGGGAGGAACTGGGGCCAACGTCCTGACTTTC
CDR3 protein: CASKGGTGANVLTF

D gene: TRBD1
clone size: NA
J gene: TRBJ2-4
V gene: TRBV9
CDR3 DNA: TGTGCCAGCAGCGTAGAGGGGACAGGGGGTAATCTAGCCAAAAACATTCAGTACTTC
CDR3 protein: CASSVEGTGGNLAKNIQYF

D gene: NA
clone size: once
J gene: TRBJ2-1
V gene: TRBV19
CDR3 DNA: TGTGCCAGTGGCCAAGGACACATCTTTCGAGAGTTTCCCTACAATGAGCAGTTCTTC
CDR3 protein: CASGQGHIFREFPYNEQFF

D gene: NA
clone size: NA
J gene: TRBJ1-2
V gene: TRBV5-1
CDR3 DNA: TGCGCCAGCACCCTTGCCCCGGGGGAAGGGGGCTACACCTTC
CDR3 protein: CASTLAPGEGGYTF

D gene: NA
clone size: once
J gene: TRBJ1-6
V gene: TRBV27
CDR3 DNA: TGTGCCAGCAGTCCCTGGGGCAGGGCGAATTCACCCCTCCACTTT
CDR3 protein: CASSPWGRANSPLHF

D gene: NA
clone size: NA
J gene: TRBJ1-5
V gene: TRBV4-1
CDR3 DNA: TGCGCCAGCAGCCAAGTAGGAACAGGTGGAGTGCAGCCCCAGCATTTT
CDR3 protein: CASSQVGTGGVQPQHF

D gene: TRBD1
clone size: NA
J gene: TRBJ1-1
V gene: TRBV7-3
CDR3 DNA: TGTGCCAGCAGCTTAACCGCGGACAGGGCTGGAACTGAAGCTTTCTTT
CDR3 protein: CASSLTADRAGTEAFF

D gene: NA
clone size: NA
J gene: TRBJ1-2
V gene: TRBV10-3
CDR3 DNA: TGTGCCATCAGTGACCGGAGGGGCATTACTAACTATGGCTACACCTTC
CDR3 protein: CAISDRRGITNYGYTF

D gene: NA
clone size: NA
J gene: TRBJ1-2
V gene: TRBV25-1
CDR3 DNA: TGTGCCAGCAGTGAATATGGGCAGTCCTATGGCTACACCTTC
CDR3 protein: CASSEYGQSYGYTF

D gene: NA
clone size: once
J gene: TRBJ1-1
V gene: TRBV20-1
CDR3 DNA: TGCAGTGCTAGTTTTTTCCGGGAAGCTTTCTTT
CDR3 protein: CSASFFREAFF

D gene: NA
clone size: NA
J gene: TRBJ1-5
V gene: TRBV5-4
CDR3 DNA: TGTGCCAGCAGCTTGGGAGGGTCCACAGCTCAGCCCCAGCATTTT
CDR3 protein: CASSLGGSTAQPQHF

D gene: NA
clone size: once
J gene: TRBJ1-2
V gene: TRBV5-6
CDR3 DNA: TGTGCCAGCAGCTTGGAACAGAATCCCTATGGCTACACCTTC
CDR3 protein: CASSLEQNPYGYTF

D gene: NA
clone size: NA
J gene: TRBJ2-1
V gene: TRBV7-6
CDR3 DNA: TGTGCCAGCAGCTTAAAAGGAGACTTCCTCTACAATGAGCAGTTCTTC
CDR3 protein: CASSLKGDFLYNEQFF

D gene: TRBD1
clone size: NA
J gene: TRBJ1-6
V gene: TRBV6-5
CDR3 DNA: TGTGCCAGCAGTTACTCTCTTGGACAGGGCAATTCACCCCTCCACTTT
CDR3 protein: CASSYSLGQGNSPLHF

D gene: TRBD1
clone size: NA
J gene: TRBJ2-2
V gene: TRBV5-4
CDR3 DNA: TGTGCCAGCAGCTTGGTCTCAGGGGGCGGGGAGCTGTTTTTT
CDR3 protein: CASSLVSGGGELFF

D gene: NA
clone size: NA
J gene: TRBJ2-5
V gene: TRBV6-5
CDR3 DNA: TGTGCCAGCAGCAGATTTGAGGGGACCCAGTACTTC
CDR3 protein: CASSRFEGTQYF

D gene: NA
clone size: NA
J gene: TRBJ1-4
V gene: TRBV9
CDR3 DNA: TGTGCCAGCAGCCCCCGGGACAACGTAAAACTGTTTTTT
CDR3 protein: CASSPRDNVKLFF

D gene: NA
clone size: few
J gene: TRBJ2-7
V gene: TRBV19
CDR3 DNA: TGTGCCAGTAGTCCCCAGGGGAGGGGAATCTCCTACGAGCAGTACTTC
CDR3 protein: CASSPQGRGISYEQYF

D gene: NA
clone size: NA
J gene: TRBJ1-5
V gene: TRBV11-2
CDR3 DNA: TGTGCCAGCAGCCCTACCCCGGGCCCCTCGGGGAATCAGCCCCAGCATTTT
CDR3 protein: CASSPTPGPSGNQPQHF

D gene: TRBD2
clone size: NA
J gene: TRBJ2-1
V gene: TRBV10-1
CDR3 DNA: TGCGCCAGCAGTACGGGGGGGAATGAGCAGTTCTTC
CDR3 protein: CASSTGGNEQFF

D gene: TRBD2
clone size: few
J gene: TRBJ2-5
V gene: TRBV3-1/TRBV3-2
CDR3 DNA: TGTGCCAGCAGCCAAGGAAAGAGGACTAGCGGGGGGGCCGAGACCCAGTACTTC
CDR3 protein: CASSQGKRTSGGAETQYF

D gene: NA
clone size: NA
J gene: TRBJ1-1
V gene: TRBV2
CDR3 DNA: TGTGCCAGCATCTGGACACTTAACACTGAAGCTTTCTTT
CDR3 protein: CASIWTLNTEAFF

D gene: TRBD2
clone size: NA
J gene: TRBJ2-3
V gene: TRBV4-2
CDR3 DNA: TGTGCCAGCAGCCAACTTTCGCCGTCTAGCGGGTCCACAGATACGCAGTATTTT
CDR3 protein: CASSQLSPSSGSTDTQYF